This T cell receptor beta chain was obtained from a study of blood T cell repertoires in COVID-19. As for the study in general: Sample material is recorded as cDNA or gDNA derived from T cells, B-cell-depleted T cells, or PBMCs.

Germline values: CDR1 MNHEY, CDR2 SVGAGI. Trimming at V came to 7 bases and at J to 10 bases, leaving 13 bases not matched to a gene. The CDR3 extends over 14 amino acids. In the authors' methods: From reference gene primer amplification, estimates of nucleated cell counts were derived. Profiled with immunoSEQ multiplex PCR; TCRdb holds only in-frame clones, not every one. D and trimming were read from the DNA, whereas the V and J calls and clone size are those reported in that table. The table has some 520,000 clones, roughly 87% seen once. This chain uses TRBV6-5 with TRBJ2-1; 7 nucleotides match TRBD2. This receptor was obtained from a man aged 18 to 29 with COVID-19, enrolled during active disease. Sequencing was carried out using peripheral blood. Here the CDR3 reads CASNTGGGSREQFF. The CDR3 DNA is TGTGCCAGCAACACGGGGGGTGGGTCGAGGGAGCAGTTCTTC.